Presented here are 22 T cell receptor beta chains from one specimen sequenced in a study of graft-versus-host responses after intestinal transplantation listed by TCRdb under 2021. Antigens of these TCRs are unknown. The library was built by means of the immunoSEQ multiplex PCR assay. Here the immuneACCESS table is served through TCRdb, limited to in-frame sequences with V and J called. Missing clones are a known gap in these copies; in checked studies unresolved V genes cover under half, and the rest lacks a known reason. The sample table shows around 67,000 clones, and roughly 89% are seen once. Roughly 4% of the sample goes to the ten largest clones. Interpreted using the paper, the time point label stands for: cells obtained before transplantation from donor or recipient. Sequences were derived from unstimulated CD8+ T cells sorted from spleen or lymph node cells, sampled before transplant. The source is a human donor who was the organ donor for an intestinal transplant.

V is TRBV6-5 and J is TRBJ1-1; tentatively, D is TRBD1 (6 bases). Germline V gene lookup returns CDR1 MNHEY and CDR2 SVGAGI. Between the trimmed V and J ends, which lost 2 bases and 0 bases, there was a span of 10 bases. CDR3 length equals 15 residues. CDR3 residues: CASSYHRDMNTEAFF. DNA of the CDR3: TGTGCCAGCAGTTACCACAGGGACATGAACACTGAAGCTTTCTTT.

CDR3 in amino acids: CASSLAGGPPNEQFF. CDR3 coding DNA: TGTGCCAGCAGCTTAGCGGGGGGGCCCCCCAATGAGCAGTTCTTC. The V call is TRBV11-3, the J call TRBJ2-1; 8 bases match TRBD2. The ends lost 1 base at V and 6 bases at J; junction bases unmatched: 5. CDR3 length equals 15 residues. From germline, CDR1 is SGHNT and CDR2 YENEEA.

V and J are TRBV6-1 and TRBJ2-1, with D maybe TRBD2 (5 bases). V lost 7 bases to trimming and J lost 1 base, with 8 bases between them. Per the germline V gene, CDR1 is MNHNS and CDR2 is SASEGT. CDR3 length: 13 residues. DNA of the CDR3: TGTGCCAGCATCGGGGTTTCCTACAATGAGCAGTTCTTC. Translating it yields CASIGVSYNEQFF.

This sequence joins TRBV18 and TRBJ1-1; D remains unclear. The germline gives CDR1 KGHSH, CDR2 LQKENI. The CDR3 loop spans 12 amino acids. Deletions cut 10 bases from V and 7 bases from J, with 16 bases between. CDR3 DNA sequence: TGTGCCACCTTCCGGGGAGTCGGTGAAGCTTTCTTT. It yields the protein CATFRGVGEAFF.

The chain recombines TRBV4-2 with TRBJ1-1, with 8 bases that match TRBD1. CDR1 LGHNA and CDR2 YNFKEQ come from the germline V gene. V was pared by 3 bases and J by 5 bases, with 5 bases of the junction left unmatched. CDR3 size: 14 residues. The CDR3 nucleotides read TGTGCCAGCAGCCATGGACAGGGTAATACTGAAGCTTTCTTT. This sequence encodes CASSHGQGNTEAFF.

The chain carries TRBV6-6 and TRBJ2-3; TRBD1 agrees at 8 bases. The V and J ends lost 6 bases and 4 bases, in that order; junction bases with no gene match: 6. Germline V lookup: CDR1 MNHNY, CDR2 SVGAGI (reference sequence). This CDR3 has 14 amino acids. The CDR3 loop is CASSGQGRADTQYF. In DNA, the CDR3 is TGTGCCAGCAGCGGACAGGGACGGGCAGATACGCAGTATTTT.

The CDR3 coding sequence is TGCGCCAGCAGCCCGCGGCAACAGCGGACTAATGAAAAACTGTTTTTT. This gives the protein CASSPRQQRTNEKLFF. J is TRBJ1-4 and V is TRBV4-1; D uncertain. CDR3 length: 16 residues. V was pared by 4 bases and J by 2 bases, with 14 bases between. The germline V gene encodes CDR1 MGHRA and CDR2 YSYEKL.

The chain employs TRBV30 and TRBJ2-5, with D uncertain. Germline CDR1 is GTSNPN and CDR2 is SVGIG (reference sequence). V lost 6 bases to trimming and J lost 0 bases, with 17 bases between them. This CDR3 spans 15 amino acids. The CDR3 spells CACLKLVRDQETQYF. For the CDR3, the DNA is TGTGCCTGTCTTAAGCTAGTTCGGGACCAAGAGACCCAGTACTTC.

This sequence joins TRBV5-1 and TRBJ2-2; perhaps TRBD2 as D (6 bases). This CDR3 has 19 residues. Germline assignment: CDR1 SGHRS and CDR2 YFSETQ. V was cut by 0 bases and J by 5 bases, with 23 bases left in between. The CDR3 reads CASSLDISNFGGWTGELFF. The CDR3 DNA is TGCGCCAGCAGCTTGGACATATCGAATTTCGGGGGTTGGACCGGGGAGCTGTTTTTT.

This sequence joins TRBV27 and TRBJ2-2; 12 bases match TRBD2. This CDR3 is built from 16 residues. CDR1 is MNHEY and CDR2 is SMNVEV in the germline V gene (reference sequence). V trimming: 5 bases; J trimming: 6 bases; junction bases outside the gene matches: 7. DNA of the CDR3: TGTGCCAGCAGTCCCGTATCTAGCGGGGGGGCCGGGGAGCTGTTTTTT. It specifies CASSPVSSGGAGELFF.

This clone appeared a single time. The CDR3 coding sequence is TGTGCCAGCATCGGGACATCTGCTCCCTATGGCTACACCTTC. Encoded protein: CASIGTSAPYGYTF. The V gene is TRBV6-5, the J gene TRBJ1-2; D may be TRBD1 (6 bases). The CDR3 extends over 14 amino acids. Germline loops: CDR1 MNHEY, CDR2 SVGAGI. Trimming took off 7 bases at V and 4 bases at J, with 16 bases between the two ends.

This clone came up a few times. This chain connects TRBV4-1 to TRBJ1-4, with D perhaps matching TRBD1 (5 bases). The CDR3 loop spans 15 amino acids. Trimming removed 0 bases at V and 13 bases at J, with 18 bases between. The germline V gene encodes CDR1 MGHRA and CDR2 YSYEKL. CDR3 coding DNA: TGCGCCAGCAGCCAAGAGGGGCCACCGACTTATGCACTGTTTTTT. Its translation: CASSQEGPPTYALFF.

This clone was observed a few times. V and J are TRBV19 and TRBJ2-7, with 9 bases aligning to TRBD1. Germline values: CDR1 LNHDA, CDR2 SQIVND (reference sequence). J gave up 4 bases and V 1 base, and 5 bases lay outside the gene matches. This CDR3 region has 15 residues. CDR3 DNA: TGTGCCAGTAGTATAGGGACAGGGGATTCGTACGAGCAGTACGTC. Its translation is CASSIGTGDSYEQYV.

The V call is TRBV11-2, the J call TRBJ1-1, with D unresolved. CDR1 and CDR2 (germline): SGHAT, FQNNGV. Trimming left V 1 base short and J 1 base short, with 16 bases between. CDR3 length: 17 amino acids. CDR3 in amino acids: CASSLVVGRIKNTEAFF. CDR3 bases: TGTGCCAGCAGCTTAGTGGTGGGCAGGATTAAGAACACTGAAGCTTTCTTT.

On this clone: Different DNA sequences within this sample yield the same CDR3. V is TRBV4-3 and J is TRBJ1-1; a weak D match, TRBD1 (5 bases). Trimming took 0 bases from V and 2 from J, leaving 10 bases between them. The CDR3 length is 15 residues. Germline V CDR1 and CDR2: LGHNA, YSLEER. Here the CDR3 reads CASSQDGQLNTEAFF. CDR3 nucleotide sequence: TGCGCCAGCAGCCAAGATGGACAACTTAACACTGAAGCTTTCTTT.

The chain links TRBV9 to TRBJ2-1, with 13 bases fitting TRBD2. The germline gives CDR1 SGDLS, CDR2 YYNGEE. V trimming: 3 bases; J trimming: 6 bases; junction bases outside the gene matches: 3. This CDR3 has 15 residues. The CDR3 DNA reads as TGTGCCAGCAGCGGGGGACTAGCGGGGAGCAATGAGCAGTTCTTC. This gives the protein CASSGGLAGSNEQFF.

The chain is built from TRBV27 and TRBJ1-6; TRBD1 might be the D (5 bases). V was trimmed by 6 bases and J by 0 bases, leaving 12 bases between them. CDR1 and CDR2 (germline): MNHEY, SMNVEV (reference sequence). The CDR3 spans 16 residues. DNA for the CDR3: TGTGCCAGCAGCCTAATCGACAGCTCCTATAATTCACCCCTCCACTTT. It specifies CASSLIDSSYNSPLHF.

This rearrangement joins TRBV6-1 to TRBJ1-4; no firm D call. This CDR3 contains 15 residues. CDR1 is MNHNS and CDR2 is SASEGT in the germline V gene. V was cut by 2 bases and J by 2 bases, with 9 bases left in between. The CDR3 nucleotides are TGTGCCAGCAGTGAACCCTCCGGGACTAATGAAAAACTGTTTTTT. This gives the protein CASSEPSGTNEKLFF.

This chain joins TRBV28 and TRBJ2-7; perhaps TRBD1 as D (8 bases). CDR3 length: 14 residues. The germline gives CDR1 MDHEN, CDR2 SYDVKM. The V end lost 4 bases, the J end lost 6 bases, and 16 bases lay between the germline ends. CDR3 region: CASSWTGTGGEQYV. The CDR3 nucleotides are TGTGCCAGCAGTTGGACAGGGACGGGAGGCGAGCAGTACGTC.

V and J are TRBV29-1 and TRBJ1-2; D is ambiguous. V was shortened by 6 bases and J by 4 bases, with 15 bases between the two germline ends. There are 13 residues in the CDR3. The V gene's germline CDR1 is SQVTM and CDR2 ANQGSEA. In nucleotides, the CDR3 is TGCAGCGTCGGGTCAGATCCTTTCTATGGCTACACCTTC. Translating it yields CSVGSDPFYGYTF.

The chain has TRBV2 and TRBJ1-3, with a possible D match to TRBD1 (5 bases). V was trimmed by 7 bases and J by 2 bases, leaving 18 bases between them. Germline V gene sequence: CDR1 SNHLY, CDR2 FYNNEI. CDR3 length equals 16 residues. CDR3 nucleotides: TGTGCCAGCATCTTTCCGACAGCGCTCACTGGAAACACCATATATTTT. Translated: CASIFPTALTGNTIYF.

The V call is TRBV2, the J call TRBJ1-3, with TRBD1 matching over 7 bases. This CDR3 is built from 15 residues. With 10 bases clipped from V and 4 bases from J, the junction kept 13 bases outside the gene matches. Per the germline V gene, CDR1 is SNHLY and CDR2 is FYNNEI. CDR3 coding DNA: TGTGCCAACAACGGACCTGACAGGGCCGGAAACACCATATATTTT. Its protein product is CANNGPDRAGNTIYF.